This T cell receptor beta chain stems from a study of early T cells in non-severe SARS-CoV-2 infection. Background on the study: Bulk RNA taken from unsorted whole blood was sequenced, leaving chains unpaired. Findings and caveats of the study: VDJdb-based annotation leaned toward anti-spike CD8 responses and missed private and CD4 specificities.

Molecules of cDNA were individually given unique molecular identifiers that were attached to them. TCRdb redid the calling of the 5' RACE reads with MiXCR, one entry per CDR3 protein. The sample holds approximately 49,000 distinct CDR3 sequences; roughly 10% are singletons and the top ten take 9.1%. On this clonotype itself: Its specificity is not known.

V was shortened by 4 bases and J by 0 bases, with 13 bases between the two germline ends. Per germline, CDR1 LGHNA and CDR2 YSLEER. The CDR3 extends over 15 amino acids. The chain uses TRBV4-3 and TRBJ2-7; a possible D gene is TRBD2 (6 bases). Source material: whole blood. The clonotype comes from an adult who was a healthcare worker with PCR-confirmed SARS-CoV-2 infection or an uninfected control (not recorded which). The CDR3 here is CASSPTTSSSYEQYF. DNA of the CDR3: TGCGCCAGCAGCCCCACTACTAGCAGCTCCTACGAGCAGTACTTC.